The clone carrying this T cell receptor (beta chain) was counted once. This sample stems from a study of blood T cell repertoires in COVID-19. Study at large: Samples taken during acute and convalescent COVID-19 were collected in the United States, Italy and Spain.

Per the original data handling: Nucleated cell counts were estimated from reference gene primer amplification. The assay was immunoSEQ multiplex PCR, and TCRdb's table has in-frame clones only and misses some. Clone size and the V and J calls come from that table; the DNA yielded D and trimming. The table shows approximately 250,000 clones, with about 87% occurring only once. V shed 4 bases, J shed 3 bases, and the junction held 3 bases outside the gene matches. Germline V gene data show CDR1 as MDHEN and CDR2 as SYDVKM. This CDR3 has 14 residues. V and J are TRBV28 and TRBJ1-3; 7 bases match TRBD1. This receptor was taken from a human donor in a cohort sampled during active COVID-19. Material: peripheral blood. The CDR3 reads CASSSWDSGNTIYF. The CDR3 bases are TGTGCCAGCAGTTCCTGGGACAGTGGAAACACCATATATTTT.